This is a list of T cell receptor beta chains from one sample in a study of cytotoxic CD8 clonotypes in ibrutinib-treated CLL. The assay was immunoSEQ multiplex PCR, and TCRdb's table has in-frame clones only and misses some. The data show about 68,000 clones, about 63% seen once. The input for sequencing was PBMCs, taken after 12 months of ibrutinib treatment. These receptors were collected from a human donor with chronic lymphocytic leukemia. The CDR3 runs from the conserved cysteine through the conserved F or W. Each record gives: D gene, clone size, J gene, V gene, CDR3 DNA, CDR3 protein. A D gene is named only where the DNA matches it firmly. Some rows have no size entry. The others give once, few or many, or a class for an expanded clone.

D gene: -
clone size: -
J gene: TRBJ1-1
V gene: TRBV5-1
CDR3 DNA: TGCGCCAGCAGCCCAGAGGGGGTAAAGGGCACTGAAGCTTTCTTT
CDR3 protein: CASSPEGVKGTEAFF

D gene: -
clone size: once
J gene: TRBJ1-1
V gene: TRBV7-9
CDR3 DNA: TGTGCCAGCAGCTTAGTTAAGGGGGGAAGCACTGAAGCTTTCTTT
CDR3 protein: CASSLVKGGSTEAFF

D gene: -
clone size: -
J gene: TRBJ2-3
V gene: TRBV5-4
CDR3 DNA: TGTGCCAGCAGCTTGAAGGGGACAGATACGCAGTATTTT
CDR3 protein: CASSLKGTDTQYF

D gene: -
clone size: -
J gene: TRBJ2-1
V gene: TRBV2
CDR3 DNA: TGTGCCAGCTGTGTGGGACTGTCTCAAGCAAATGAGCAGTTCTTC
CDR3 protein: CASCVGLSQANEQFF

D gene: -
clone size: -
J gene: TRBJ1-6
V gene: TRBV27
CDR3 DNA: TGTGCCAGCAGCCTTTACCGGGACGGCTATTCACCCCTCCACTTT
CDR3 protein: CASSLYRDGYSPLHF

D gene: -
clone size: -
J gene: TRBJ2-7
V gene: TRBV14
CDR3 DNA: TGTGCCAGCAGCCCCGGATACGAGCAGTACTTC
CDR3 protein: CASSPGYEQYF

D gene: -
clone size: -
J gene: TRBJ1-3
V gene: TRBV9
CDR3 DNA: TGTGCCAGCAGCGTCACAAGCAAGGCCTCTGGAAACACCATATATTTT
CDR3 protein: CASSVTSKASGNTIYF

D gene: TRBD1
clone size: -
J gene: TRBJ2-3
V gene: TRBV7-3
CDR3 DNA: TGTGCCAGCAGCCCCCAGGGGGCCGGCACAGATACGCAGTATTTT
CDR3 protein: CASSPQGAGTDTQYF

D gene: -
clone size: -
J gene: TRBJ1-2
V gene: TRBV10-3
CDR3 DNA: TGTGCCATCAGTGAGGGGACACCCGTGGGCTACACCTTC
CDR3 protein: CAISEGTPVGYTF

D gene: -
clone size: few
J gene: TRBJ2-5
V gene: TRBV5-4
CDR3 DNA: TGTGCCAGCAGCTTGGAAATCCGCGGGGTTCTAAGGGGACGCCAAGAGACCCAGTACTTC
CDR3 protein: CASSLEIRGVLRGRQETQYF

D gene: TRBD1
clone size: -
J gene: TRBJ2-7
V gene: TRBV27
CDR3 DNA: TGTGCCAGCAGTTCTCTCATCCCTAAAGCCGGACAGGGGACCTACGAGCAGTACTTC
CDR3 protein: CASSSLIPKAGQGTYEQYF

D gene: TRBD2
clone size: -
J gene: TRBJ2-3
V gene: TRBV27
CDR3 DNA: TGTGCCAGCAGTTTGGGACTAGCGGCAGATACGCAGTATTTT
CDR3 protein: CASSLGLAADTQYF

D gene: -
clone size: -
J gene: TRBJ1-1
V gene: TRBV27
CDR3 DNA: TGTGCCAGCAGTTTACGGGGGTCAACGAACACTGAAGCTTTCTTT
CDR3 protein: CASSLRGSTNTEAFF

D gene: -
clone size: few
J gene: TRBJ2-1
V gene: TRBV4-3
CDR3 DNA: TGCGCCAGCAGCCAAGATCTTGAATGGTACAATGAGCAGTTCTTC
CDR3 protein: CASSQDLEWYNEQFF

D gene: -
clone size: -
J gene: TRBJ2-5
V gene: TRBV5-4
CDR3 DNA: TGTGCCAGCAGCAACAGCGAGAGGGGAGAGACCCAGTACTTC
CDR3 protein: CASSNSERGETQYF

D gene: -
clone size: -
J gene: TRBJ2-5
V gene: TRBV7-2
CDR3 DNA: TGTGCCAGCAGCCTCGGGTGGAGGGGGCAAGAGACCCAGTACTTC
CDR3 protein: CASSLGWRGQETQYF

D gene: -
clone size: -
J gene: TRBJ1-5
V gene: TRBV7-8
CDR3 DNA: TGTGCCAGCAGCTTAGGGCCAGGGGTACAGCCCCAGCATTTT
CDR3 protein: CASSLGPGVQPQHF

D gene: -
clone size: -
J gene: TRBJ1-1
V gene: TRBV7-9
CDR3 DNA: TGTGCCAGCAGCTTAGCGCCACCTAACACTGAAGCTTTCTTT
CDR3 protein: CASSLAPPNTEAFF

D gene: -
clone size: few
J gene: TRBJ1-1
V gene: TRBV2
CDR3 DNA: TGTGCCAGCAGAACAGAGACAGCGAACACTGAAGCTTTCTTT
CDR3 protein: CASRTETANTEAFF

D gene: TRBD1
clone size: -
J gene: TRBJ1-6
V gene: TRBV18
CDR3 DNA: TGTGCCAGCTCACCCACAGGGACAGGGGATAATTCACCCCTCCACTTT
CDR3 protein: CASSPTGTGDNSPLHF

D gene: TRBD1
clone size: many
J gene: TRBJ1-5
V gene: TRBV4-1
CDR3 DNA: TGCGCCAGCAGCCCACAGGGACAGGGGCAGAATCAGCCCCAGCATTTT
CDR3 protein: CASSPQGQGQNQPQHF

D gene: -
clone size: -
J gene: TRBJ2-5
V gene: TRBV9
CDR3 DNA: TGTGCCAGCAGCGTGCAGGAACAAGAGACCCAGTACTTC
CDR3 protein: CASSVQEQETQYF